This passage covers 10 T cell receptor beta chains from one sample sequenced in a study of shared clonotypes between healthy human individuals. Assay: immunoSEQ multiplex PCR; the TCRdb copy retains only in-frame clones and omits some. The table has about 770,000 clones, 72% seen once; the top ten hold more than 1.5%. Sequencing was performed on memory CD4+ T cells sorted from blood. Subset denoted: CD45RA-negative fraction. These receptor sequences come from a woman under 40 in good health.

This chain's CDR3 is CASSRNTGGYGYTF. The CDR3 DNA reads TGTGCCAGCAGCCGAAACACAGGGGGATATGGCTACACCTTC. The chain combines TRBV9 with TRBJ1-2; 8 nucleotides agree with TRBD1. The CDR3 totals 14 residues. V dropped 4 bases and J dropped 5; count of bases not matched to a gene: 7. The germline V gene has CDR1 SGDLS and CDR2 YYNGEE.

This chain connects TRBV2 to TRBJ1-1, with 7 bases fitting TRBD1. The trim removed 8 bases at V and 1 base at J, leaving 7 bases unmatched. Germline V gene sequence: CDR1 SNHLY, CDR2 FYNNEI. There are 14 residues in the CDR3. The CDR3 nucleotides are TGTGCCAGCGTGTCAGGGGGAGAGAACACTGAAGCTTTCTTT. Translated: CASVSGGENTEAFF.

This clone came up many times. The chain couples TRBV29-1 to TRBJ1-2; possibly TRBD1 for D (5 bases). This CDR3 region has 13 residues. V was trimmed by 3 bases and J by 5 bases, leaving 13 bases between them. Germline V gene sequence: CDR1 SQVTM, CDR2 ANQGSEA. The CDR3 DNA is TGCAGCGTTGATACAGGCCGCGGTTATGGCTACACCTTC. Its translation: CSVDTGRGYGYTF.

About this clone: The sample contains more than one DNA sequence encoding this CDR3. The rearrangement links TRBV5-1 to TRBJ1-3, with 7 bases lining up with TRBD1. The CDR3 is 14 amino acids. Germline V gives CDR1 SGHRS, CDR2 YFSETQ. Trimming cost V 4 bases and J 4 bases; bases outside gene matches: 5. The CDR3: CASSPGTEGNTIYF. In nucleotides, the CDR3 is TGCGCCAGCAGCCCAGGGACAGAGGGAAACACCATATATTTT.

The chain carries TRBV4-2 and TRBJ1-5; TRBD1 matches 9 bases. Looked up from germline, CDR1 is LGHNA and CDR2 is YNFKEQ. V was clipped by 1 base and J by 1 base; unmatched bases: 11. This CDR3 has 19 residues. CDR3 sequence reads: CASSQGGLQGARSNQPQHF. CDR3 DNA: TGTGCCAGCAGCCAAGGAGGATTACAGGGGGCGCGGAGCAATCAGCCCCAGCATTTT.

The genes are TRBV28 and TRBJ1-1; TRBD1 is a possible D gene (6 bases). The CDR3 covers 14 residues. The V gene's germline CDR1 is MDHEN and CDR2 SYDVKM. The V gene lost 6 bases and the J gene lost 7 bases, with 18 bases spanning the gap. CDR3 nucleotide sequence: TGTGCCAGCAGAACGCCGAACGAACAGGGTGAAGCTTTCTTT. The encoded protein is CASRTPNEQGEAFF. The full variable domain, in which reference TRBV28 and TRBJ1-1 provide the parts outside the CDR3, is DVKVTQSSRYLVKRTGEKVFLECVQDMDHENMFWYRQDPGLGLRLIYFSYDVKMKEKGDIPEGYSVSREKKERFSLILESASTNQTSMYLCASRTPNEQGEAFFGQGTRLTVV.

The CDR3 spells CASSPQAGGPRSTDTQYF. The CDR3 DNA reads TGTGCCAGTAGTCCGCAAGCGGGAGGGCCAAGAAGTACAGATACGCAGTATTTT. This sequence joins TRBV19 and TRBJ2-3, with TRBD2 identical over 10 bases. The germline gives CDR1 LNHDA, CDR2 SQIVND (reference sequence). CDR3 length: 18 amino acids. With V trimmed by 5 bases and J by 3 bases, 14 bases remained unmatched.

V and J are TRBV6-1 and TRBJ2-7, with D possibly being TRBD1 or TRBD2 (5 bases each). The germline V gene has CDR1 MNHNS and CDR2 SASEGT. The CDR3 length is 15 residues. Trimming removed 2 bases at V and 1 base at J, with 12 bases between. CDR3 in DNA: TGTGCCAGCAGTGAACTGGGGGAAATTTCCTACGAGCAGTACTTC. It yields the protein CASSELGEISYEQYF.

This chain uses TRBV30 with TRBJ1-2, with 10 bases identical to TRBD1. The CDR3 covers 16 residues. The junction had 13 bases not matched to a gene; V was cut back by 5 bases and J by 4 bases. Germline values: CDR1 GTSNPN, CDR2 SVGIG (reference sequence). The CDR3 loop is CAWGADRGKTLYGYTF. In nucleotides, the CDR3 is TGTGCCTGGGGGGCGGACAGGGGGAAGACCCTCTATGGCTACACCTTC.

CDR3: CASSTRQGLGGYTF. The CDR3 DNA sequence: TGCGCCAGCAGCACACGACAGGGTTTGGGAGGCTACACCTTC. The chain joins TRBV5-1 to TRBJ1-2, with TRBD1 matching 7 bases. The length of the CDR3 is 14 residues. Germline V gives CDR1 SGHRS, CDR2 YFSETQ. After removal of 4 bases from V and 8 bases from J, the junction contained 11 bases not matched to a gene.